What follows are 5 T cell receptor beta chains derived from one specimen sequenced in a study of lymphopenia after photon versus proton radiotherapy (dated by TCRdb to between 2018 and 2021). Libraries were constructed by the immunoSEQ multiplex PCR assay. TCRdb retrieved this table from immuneACCESS and kept in-frame rearrangements only. Not all clones are present; in checked studies, unresolved V genes account for under half, and no reason is known for the remainder. The sample has over 50,000 clones on record, approximately 83% of them singletons. The top ten clonotypes cover roughly 2.1% of the sample. Sequences were derived from peripheral blood, sampled from a patient treated with photon-based radiotherapy. All receptors derive from a man aged 40-50 years with gastric cancer.

The genes are TRBV25-1 and TRBJ2-5, with D uncertain. Germline CDR1 and CDR2: MGHDK and SYGVNS. Trimming shortened V by 4 bases and J by 7 bases, and 4 bases separated the two germline ends. This CDR3 has 10 amino acids. Here the CDR3 DNA reads TGTGCCAGCAGTGGGGCGACCCAGTACTTC. Encoded protein: CASSGATQYF.

This chain links TRBV18 with TRBJ1-4; D gene uncertain. V shed 2 bases and J shed 6 bases, with 7 bases lying between them. Germline assignment: CDR1 KGHSH and CDR2 LQKENI. The CDR3 spans 13 residues. The CDR3 loop reads CASSPLAHEKLFF. CDR3 bases: TGTGCCAGCTCACCATTGGCGCATGAAAAACTGTTTTTT. Based on the CDR3 plus reference TRBV18 and TRBJ1-4, the full variable domain is NAGVMQNPRHLVRRRGQEARLRCSPMKGHSHVYWYRQLPEEGLKFMVYLQKENIIDESGMPKERFSAEFPKEGPSILRIQQVVRGDSAAYFCASSPLAHEKLFFGSGTQLSVL.

This chain connects TRBV4-2 to TRBJ2-1; D not resolved. Trimming removed 3 bases from V and 5 bases from J, with 8 bases in between. CDR3 length equals 13 residues. Germline V CDR1 and CDR2: LGHNA, YNFKEQ. This CDR3 is CASSHRVHNEQFF. CDR3 DNA: TGTGCCAGCAGCCACCGGGTGCACAATGAGCAGTTCTTC.

V is TRBV7-2 and J is TRBJ1-2; 9 bases match TRBD1. Germline V gene lookup returns CDR1 SGHTA and CDR2 FQGNSA. This CDR3 comprises 14 residues. V gave up 4 bases and J gave up 6 bases; unmatched junction bases: 6. This CDR3 is CASSSQGALNGYTF. CDR3 coding DNA: TGTGCCAGCAGCTCACAGGGGGCGCTTAATGGCTACACCTTC.

This chain links TRBV11-2 with TRBJ2-2; 10 bases map to TRBD2. Trimming removed 3 bases from V and 1 base from J; junction bases left unmatched: 5. Germline V lookup: CDR1 SGHAT, CDR2 FQNNGV. The length of the CDR3 is 17 residues. DNA of the CDR3: TGTGCCAGCAGCTTGTGGGGACTAGCGCTGAACACCGGGGAGCTGTTTTTT. It is translated as CASSLWGLALNTGELFF.